This passage covers 13 T cell receptor beta chains from one sample sequenced in a study of blood T cell repertoires in COVID-19. This table comes from immunoSEQ multiplex PCR, and its TCRdb copy is limited to in-frame clones, with some not included. The table includes 110,000 or so clones, roughly 82% detected once. Sequencing was carried out using peripheral blood. The receptors here all came from a human donor in a cohort sampled during active COVID-19.

The chain links TRBV15 to TRBJ2-3; weak D call: TRBD2 (5 bases). Deletions cut 1 base from V and 1 base from J, with 12 bases between. The CDR3 is made up of 16 amino acids. Germline lookup yields CDR1 LNHNV and CDR2 YYDKDF (reference sequence). The CDR3 DNA reads TGTGCCACCAGCAGAGGGTGGGTGGAGGGCACAGATACGCAGTATTTT. This gives the protein CATSRGWVEGTDTQYF.

This rearrangement joins TRBV5-6 to TRBJ1-4, with TRBD1 matching 8 bases. In germline, CDR1 is SGHDT, CDR2 YYEEEE. CDR3 length: 14 residues. Losses at the gene ends were 3 bases for V and 3 bases for J; bases not matched to a gene: 1. The CDR3 bases are TGTGCCAGCAGCTGGACAGGGTCTAATGAAAAACTGTTTTTT. It codes for CASSWTGSNEKLFF. The variable domain in full, with the rest retrieved from reference TRBV5-6 and TRBJ1-4, is DAGVTQSPTHLIKTRGQQVTLRCSPKSGHDTVSWYQQALGQGPQFIFQYYEEEERQRGNFPDRFSGHQFPNYSSELNVNALLLGDSALYLCASSWTGSNEKLFFGSGTQLSVL.

The chain links TRBV29-1 to TRBJ1-2; 9 bases align to TRBD1. The trim removed 3 bases at V and 2 bases at J, leaving 10 bases unmatched. The length of the CDR3 is 16 residues. Germline V gives CDR1 SQVTM, CDR2 ANQGSEA. Here the CDR3 reads CSVDTGGLVSNYGYTF. CDR3 sequence (DNA): TGCAGCGTTGATACAGGGGGCCTAGTCTCCAACTATGGCTACACCTTC.

This chain links TRBV6-5 with TRBJ1-5; 8 bases map to TRBD1. Germline V CDR1 and CDR2: MNHEY, SVGAGI. The V gene end was trimmed by 8 bases and the J gene end by 3 bases; junction bases not matched to a gene: 3. This CDR3 has 13 amino acids. CDR3: CASQGAFNQPQHF. Here the CDR3 DNA reads TGTGCCAGCCAGGGGGCCTTCAATCAGCCCCAGCATTTT.

V and J are TRBV29-1 and TRBJ1-4; tentatively, D is TRBD1 (5 bases). This CDR3 spans 11 amino acids. The V gene's germline CDR1 is SQVTM and CDR2 ANQGSEA. V was pared by 6 bases and J by 7 bases, with 9 bases between. In DNA, the CDR3 is TGCAGCGTGGGGGGGGGTGAAAAACTGTTTTTT. This translates into CSVGGGEKLFF. The full variable domain, with the rest looked up from reference TRBV29-1 and TRBJ1-4, is SAVISQKPSRDICQRGTSLTIQCQVDSQVTMMFWYRQQPGQSLTLIATANQGSEATYESGFVIDKFPISRPNLTFSTLTVSNMSPEDSSIYLCSVGGGEKLFFGSGTQLSVL.

This chain uses TRBV7-2 with TRBJ2-6; D possibly corresponds to TRBD2 (5 bases). Trimming cost V 5 bases and J 0 bases, with 5 bases left between them. Germline loops: CDR1 SGHTA, CDR2 FQGNSA. The CDR3 runs to 14 residues. The CDR3 DNA is TGTGCCAGCAGCCGGGACTCTGGGGCCAACGTCCTGACTTTC. Its translation: CASSRDSGANVLTF.

The chain couples TRBV6-6 to TRBJ1-3; D might be TRBD1 (6 bases). The CDR3 runs 17 residues. V shed 5 bases and J shed 4 bases, with 21 bases lying between them. The germline V gene has CDR1 MNHNY and CDR2 SVGAGI (reference sequence). CDR3 protein: CASSLDRLTGTGNTIYF. The CDR3 bases are TGTGCCAGCAGTCTCGATAGACTTACAGGGACCGGAAACACCATATATTTT.

The rearrangement joins TRBV5-1 to TRBJ2-5; 10 bases fit TRBD1. Looked up from germline, CDR1 is SGHRS and CDR2 is YFSETQ. The CDR3 extends over 15 amino acids. V trimming: 4 bases; J trimming: 5 bases; junction bases outside the gene matches: 8. CDR3 amino acids: CASSLMSGQGETQYF. In DNA form, the CDR3 reads TGCGCCAGCAGCCTGATGTCGGGACAGGGGGAGACCCAGTACTTC.

This chain links TRBV11-2 with TRBJ1-1, with D unresolved. Between the trimmed V and J ends, which lost 5 bases and 7 bases, there was a span of 11 bases. The CDR3 has 12 residues. Looked up from germline, CDR1 is SGHAT and CDR2 is FQNNGV. This CDR3 is CASSRDQDEAFF. The CDR3 coding sequence is TGTGCCAGCAGCCGAGATCAAGATGAAGCTTTCTTT.

The table lists this clone with a count of one. The V and J genes are TRBV10-1 and TRBJ1-4; TRBD1 aligns across 9 bases. V gave up 3 bases and J gave up 7 bases; unmatched junction bases: 3. The CDR3 loop spans 14 amino acids. CDR1 and CDR2 (germline): WNHNN, SYGVQD (reference sequence). The CDR3 loop reads CASSDGQGIEKLFF. CDR3 in DNA: TGCGCCAGCAGTGACGGACAGGGGATTGAAAAACTGTTTTTT.

The chain joins TRBV19 to TRBJ2-1; 9 nucleotides align to TRBD1. The length of the CDR3 is 15 residues. J was trimmed by 3 bases and V by 5 bases; bases with no gene match: 5. Germline V gives CDR1 LNHDA, CDR2 SQIVND (reference sequence). As DNA, the CDR3 is TGTGCCAGTAGTGCGACAGGGGGGAACTACAATGAGCAGTTCTTC. Its protein product is CASSATGGNYNEQFF.

The rearrangement joins TRBV7-2 to TRBJ1-2, with 11 bases identical to TRBD1. V shed 5 bases and J 7 bases; nucleotides not matched to a gene: 9. This CDR3 contains 15 residues. CDR1 is SGHTA, CDR2 FQGNSA, per germline. In nucleotides, the CDR3 is TGTGCCAGCAGCGACGGACAGGGGGCTTCGCTTGGCTACACCTTC. This gives the protein CASSDGQGASLGYTF.

The chain couples TRBV19 to TRBJ1-3; 7 bases fit TRBD1. Germline values: CDR1 LNHDA, CDR2 SQIVND (reference sequence). The trim removed 4 bases at V and 1 base at J, leaving 4 bases unmatched. The CDR3 is 15 residues long. CDR3 DNA: TGTGCCAGTAGTAGCGGGACAGCTTCTGGAAACACCATATATTTT. Protein: CASSSGTASGNTIYF.